This entry lists 9 T cell receptor beta chains sequenced from one sample in a study of T cell responses to AZD1222 COVID-19 vaccine. TCRdb's copy holds only in-frame clones and misses some; the assay was immunoSEQ multiplex PCR. The sample has 200,000 or so clones; about 93% are singletons. The specimen was peripheral blood, collected 28 days after the second AZD1222 dose. The source of these receptors is an adult who received the AZD1222 COVID-19 vaccine.

This chain connects TRBV5-6 to TRBJ1-6; perhaps TRBD1 as D (6 bases). CDR1 SGHDT and CDR2 YYEEEE come from the germline V gene. The ends were cut back, 6 bases at V and 7 bases at J, with 20 bases in the middle. The CDR3 has 16 amino acids. For the CDR3, the DNA is TGTGCCAGCACCGGGGGGCAGCAGCCTAGAAATTCACCCCTCCACTTT. Translating it yields CASTGGQQPRNSPLHF.

The V call is TRBV24-1, the J call TRBJ2-3; 10 bases match TRBD2. Germline values: CDR1 KGHDR, CDR2 SFDVKD. The CDR3 covers 15 residues. After removal of 5 bases from V and 4 bases from J, the junction contained 5 bases not matched to a gene. This CDR3 reads CATSGGTSVPDTQYF. CDR3 coding DNA: TGTGCCACCAGTGGGGGGACTAGCGTCCCAGATACGCAGTATTTT.

J is TRBJ2-1 and V is TRBV5-6; 8 nucleotides align to TRBD2. Germline trimming cut 3 bases from V and 5 bases from J; bases unmatched to any gene: 10. CDR1 SGHDT and CDR2 YYEEEE come from the germline V gene. There are 16 residues in the CDR3. The CDR3 coding sequence is TGTGCCAGCAGCTGGACGAGGACTAGCCGCCACAATGAGCAGTTCTTC. Its translation is CASSWTRTSRHNEQFF.

J is TRBJ1-1 and V is TRBV11-2, with a weak D call TRBD1 (5 bases). Germline V CDR1 and CDR2: SGHAT, FQNNGV. Deletions cut 3 bases from V and 8 bases from J, with 10 bases between. The CDR3 contains 12 residues. CDR3 nucleotides: TGTGCCAGCAGCTTCGGGGCAGGGGAAGCTTTCTTT. The encoded protein is CASSFGAGEAFF.

This rearrangement joins TRBV5-1 to TRBJ1-3; 9 bases fit TRBD1. V trimming: 3 bases; J trimming: 7 bases; junction bases outside the gene matches: 14. Per germline, CDR1 SGHRS and CDR2 YFSETQ. The CDR3 is 17 residues long. The CDR3: CASSSLQGALPGNTIYF. The CDR3 nucleotides are TGCGCCAGCAGCTCACTACAGGGGGCCTTGCCGGGGAACACCATATATTTT.

The rearrangement links TRBV27 to TRBJ1-2; D is possibly TRBD1 (6 bases). Germline-derived CDR1 and CDR2 are MNHEY and SMNVEV (reference sequence). Trimming stripped 6 bases from V and 8 bases from J, with 22 bases between. The CDR3 is 15 residues long. The DNA for the CDR3 is TGTGCCAGCAGCTTGAACAGGGTCGGTTCAGAAGGCTACACCTTC. It specifies CASSLNRVGSEGYTF.

The genes are TRBV2 and TRBJ1-5, with D perhaps matching TRBD1 (6 bases). V lost 5 bases and J 7 bases, leaving 15 bases between the germline ends. This CDR3 is 14 amino acids long. Germline CDR1 SNHLY, CDR2 FYNNEI. The CDR3: CASSQQTGNQPQHF. The CDR3 DNA reads TGTGCCAGCAGTCAGCAAACAGGGAACCAGCCCCAGCATTTT.

The chain uses TRBV5-1 and TRBJ2-1, with D maybe TRBD2 (6 bases). The CDR3 covers 14 residues. Germline V gene sequence: CDR1 SGHRS, CDR2 YFSETQ. V was clipped by 4 bases and J by 5 bases, with 13 bases between them. The CDR3 sequence: CASSPEGIHNEQFF. The CDR3, as DNA: TGCGCCAGCAGCCCGGAGGGTATCCACAATGAGCAGTTCTTC.

The chain links TRBV7-8 to TRBJ1-3; 7 bases agree with TRBD1. CDR3 length: 15 residues. Germline-derived CDR1 and CDR2 are SGHVS and FQNEAQ. V dropped 1 base and J dropped 3; count of bases not matched to a gene: 3. CDR3 nucleotides: TGTGCCAGCAGCTTAGGGACAGGCGGTGGAAACACCATATATTTT. Its translation: CASSLGTGGGNTIYF.